This TCR beta chain derives from a study of blood T cell repertoires in COVID-19. The V gene's germline CDR1 is MGHRA and CDR2 YSYEKL. V lost 2 bases to trimming and J lost 5 bases, with 9 bases between them. The CDR3 totals 13 residues. Produced via immunoSEQ multiplex PCR; TCRdb's table is partial and in-frame only. The sample lists roughly 240,000 clones; 86% were seen once. The sample consisted of peripheral blood. This chain joins TRBV4-1 and TRBJ2-5; D is uncertain. The origin of this receptor is a man in his late teens or twenties with active or convalescent COVID-19. The CDR3 sequence is CASSQLASETQYF. The CDR3 DNA reads as TGCGCCAGCAGCCAACTTGCGTCGGAGACCCAGTACTTC.